The rows below give T cell receptor beta chains drawn from one sample of a study of stereotactic body radiotherapy in pancreatic ductal adenocarcinoma. TCRdb reanalysed the bulk RNA-seq reads using MiXCR and keeps one entry per CDR3 protein. Recorded for this sample: 8 to 10 distinct CDR3 sequences. The sample was tumor tissue, taken after stereotactic body radiotherapy or without it (not recorded which). The receptors were sampled from a human donor with pancreatic ductal adenocarcinoma. The CDR3 runs from the conserved cysteine through the conserved F or W. A D gene is named only where the DNA matches it firmly.

v_call,j_call,d_call,cdr3_nt,cdr3_aa
TRBV6-1,TRBJ1-6,TRBD1,TGTGCCAGCAGTCCCTGGACAGGGGGCTTCAGTAATTCACCCCTCCACTTT,CASSPWTGGFSNSPLHF